This T cell receptor beta chain was recovered during a study of blood T cell repertoires in COVID-19. Study as a whole: T cells, B-cell-depleted T cells, or PBMCs provided the cDNA or gDNA that served as material.

This CDR3 is built from 15 residues. The V and J ends lost 5 bases and 4 bases, in that order; junction bases with no gene match: 6. Germline V gene lookup returns CDR1 MDHEN and CDR2 SYDVKM. The authors' processing: Reference gene primer amplification gave estimated nucleated cell counts. Generated by immunoSEQ multiplex PCR, the TCRdb table keeps only in-frame clones and is missing some. V and J calls and clone size are copied from that table; D and trimming were computed from the DNA. This sample carries approximately 150,000 clones, 60% to 85% of them seen once, and the ten largest clones take 16%.

This TCR derives from a man aged 45-65 years with acute or convalescent COVID-19. The source material was peripheral blood. The chain links TRBV28 to TRBJ2-1; 9 bases line up with TRBD2. DNA of the CDR3: TGTGCCAGCAGTCCCACAGCGGGGGGATACAATGAGCAGTTCTTC. Its protein product is CASSPTAGGYNEQFF.